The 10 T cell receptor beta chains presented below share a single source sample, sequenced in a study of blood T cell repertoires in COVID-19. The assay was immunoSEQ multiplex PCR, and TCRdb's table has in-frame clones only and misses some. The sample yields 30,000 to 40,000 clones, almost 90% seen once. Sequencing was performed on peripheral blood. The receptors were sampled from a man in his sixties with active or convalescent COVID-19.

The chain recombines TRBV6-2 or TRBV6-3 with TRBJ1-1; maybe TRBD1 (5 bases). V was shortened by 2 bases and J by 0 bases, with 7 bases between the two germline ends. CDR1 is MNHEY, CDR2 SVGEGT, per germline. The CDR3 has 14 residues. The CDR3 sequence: CASSYRGMNTEAFF. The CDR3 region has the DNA TGTGCCAGCAGTTACAGGGGCATGAACACTGAAGCTTTCTTT.

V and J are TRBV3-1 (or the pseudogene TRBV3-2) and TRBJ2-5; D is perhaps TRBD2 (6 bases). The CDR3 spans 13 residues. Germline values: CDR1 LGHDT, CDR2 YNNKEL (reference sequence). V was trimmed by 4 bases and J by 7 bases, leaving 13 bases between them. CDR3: CASSLSGPPTQYF. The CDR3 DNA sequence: TGTGCCAGCAGCCTAAGCGGGCCCCCGACCCAGTACTTC.

The CDR3 reads CASSSGAGGHEQYF. The CDR3 DNA reads TGTGCCAGCAGCTCCGGTGCGGGAGGTCACGAGCAGTACTTC. The genes are TRBV11-2 and TRBJ2-7, with 8 bases identical to TRBD2. Looked up from germline, CDR1 is SGHAT and CDR2 is FQNNGV. The CDR3 length is 14 residues. Unmatched junction bases numbered 7, after V lost 4 bases and J lost 5 bases. Supplemented by reference TRBV11-2 and TRBJ2-7, the full variable domain reads EAGVAQSPRYKIIEKRQSVAFWCNPISGHATLYWYQQILGQGPKLLIQFQNNGVVDDSQLPKDRFSAERLKGVDSTLKIQPAKLEDSAVYLCASSSGAGGHEQYFGPGTRLTVT.

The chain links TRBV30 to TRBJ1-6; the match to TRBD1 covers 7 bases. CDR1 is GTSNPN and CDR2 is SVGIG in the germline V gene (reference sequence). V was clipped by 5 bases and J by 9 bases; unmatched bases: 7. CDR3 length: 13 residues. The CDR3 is CAWDRVEGSPLHF. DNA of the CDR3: TGTGCCTGGGACAGGGTGGAAGGTTCACCCCTCCACTTT.

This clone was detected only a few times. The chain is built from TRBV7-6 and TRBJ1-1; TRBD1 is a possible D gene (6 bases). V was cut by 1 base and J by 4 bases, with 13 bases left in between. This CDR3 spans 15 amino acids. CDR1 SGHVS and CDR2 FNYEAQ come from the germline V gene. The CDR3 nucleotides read TGTGCCAGCAGCTTAGGGGCAGGGGTTGGCACTGAAGCTTTCTTT. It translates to CASSLGAGVGTEAFF.

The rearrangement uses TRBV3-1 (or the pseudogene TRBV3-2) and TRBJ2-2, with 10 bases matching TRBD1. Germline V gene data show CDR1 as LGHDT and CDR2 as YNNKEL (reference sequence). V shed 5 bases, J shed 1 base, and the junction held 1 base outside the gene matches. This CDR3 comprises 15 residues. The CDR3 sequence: CASSGDRGNTGELFF. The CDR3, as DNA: TGTGCCAGCAGCGGGGACAGGGGGAACACCGGGGAGCTGTTTTTT.

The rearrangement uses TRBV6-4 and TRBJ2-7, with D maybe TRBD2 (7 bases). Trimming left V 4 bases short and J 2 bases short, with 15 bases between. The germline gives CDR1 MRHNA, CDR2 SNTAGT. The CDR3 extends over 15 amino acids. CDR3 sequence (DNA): TGTGCCAGCAGTGCCTTCTTGGGGGGGCCCTACGAGCAGTACTTC. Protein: CASSAFLGGPYEQYF.

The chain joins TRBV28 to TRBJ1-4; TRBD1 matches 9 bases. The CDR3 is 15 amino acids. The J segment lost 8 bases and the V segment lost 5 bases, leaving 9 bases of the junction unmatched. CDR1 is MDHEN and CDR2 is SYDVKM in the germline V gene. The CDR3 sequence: CASSPDRGPGEKLFF. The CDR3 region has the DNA TGTGCCAGCAGTCCGGACAGGGGCCCTGGGGAAAAACTGTTTTTT.

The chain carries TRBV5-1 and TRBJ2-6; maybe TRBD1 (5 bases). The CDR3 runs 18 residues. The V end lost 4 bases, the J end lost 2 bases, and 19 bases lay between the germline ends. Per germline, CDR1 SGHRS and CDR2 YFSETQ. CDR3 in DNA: TGCGCCAGCAGCCCCTGGGCGCAGGGATCCCCTGGGGCCAACGTCCTGACTTTC. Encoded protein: CASSPWAQGSPGANVLTF. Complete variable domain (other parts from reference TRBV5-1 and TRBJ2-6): KAGVTQTPRYLIKTRGQQVTLSCSPISGHRSVSWYQQTPGQGLQFLFEYFSETQRNKGNFPGRFSGRQFSNSRSEMNVSTLELGDSALYLCASSPWAQGSPGANVLTFGAGSRLTVL.

CDR3 loop: CASGGGTHHNRETQYF. CDR3 bases: TGTGCCAGCGGGGGGGGGACTCACCATAACCGGGAGACCCAGTACTTC. J is TRBJ2-5 and V is TRBV7-8; 7 bases are a match to TRBD2. There are 16 residues in the CDR3. The V and J ends lost 8 bases and 5 bases, in that order; junction bases with no gene match: 17. Germline V gene sequence: CDR1 SGHVS, CDR2 FQNEAQ.